One and the same sample provided the 24 T cell receptor beta chains below, sequenced in a study of T cell responses to AZD1222 COVID-19 vaccine. Method: immunoSEQ multiplex PCR; TCRdb's copy keeps in-frame clones and lacks some. The table lists 75,000 to 100,000 clones, 80% to 90% of them singletons. Sequenced material: peripheral blood, taken on day 0 of AZD1222 vaccination. The source is an adult in good health.

The rearrangement links TRBV29-1 to TRBJ2-7, with TRBD1 matching 9 bases. This CDR3 has 12 residues. Looked up from germline, CDR1 is SQVTM and CDR2 is ANQGSEA. V dropped 6 bases and J dropped 7; count of bases not matched to a gene: 7. The CDR3 here is CSVEQGAGEQYF. CDR3 sequence (DNA): TGCAGCGTAGAACAGGGGGCTGGTGAGCAGTACTTC.

V usage is TRBV11-2 and J usage is TRBJ1-2; TRBD1 matches 7 bases. J lost 5 bases, V lost 0 bases, and 6 bases had no gene match. The CDR3 is 15 amino acids. Germline CDR1 and CDR2: SGHAT and FQNNGV. The CDR3 nucleotides are TGTGCCAGCAGCTTAGATCGGGACAGACATTATGGCTACACCTTC. It specifies CASSLDRDRHYGYTF.

This clone occurred once. This chain connects TRBV11-2 to TRBJ2-1; 8 nucleotides match TRBD1. The trim removed 4 bases at V and 0 bases at J, leaving 11 bases unmatched. The germline gives CDR1 SGHAT, CDR2 FQNNGV. CDR3 size: 18 residues. The CDR3 bases are TGTGCCAGCAGCTCCAACTCTAACAGGGGGTCCTCCTACAATGAGCAGTTCTTC. Translating it yields CASSSNSNRGSSYNEQFF. The full variable domain, with the rest looked up from reference TRBV11-2 and TRBJ2-1, is EAGVAQSPRYKIIEKRQSVAFWCNPISGHATLYWYQQILGQGPKLLIQFQNNGVVDDSQLPKDRFSAERLKGVDSTLKIQPAKLEDSAVYLCASSSNSNRGSSYNEQFFGPGTRLTVL.

The chain carries TRBV3-1 (or the pseudogene TRBV3-2) and TRBJ1-1; the D gene is possibly TRBD1 (5 bases). The CDR3 is 14 amino acids. V was cut by 3 bases and J by 1 base, with 9 bases left in between. Germline CDR1 LGHDT, CDR2 YNNKEL (reference sequence). The CDR3 loop is CASSHLGGNTEAFF. CDR3 in DNA: TGTGCCAGCAGCCACTTGGGGGGGAACACTGAAGCTTTCTTT.

This chain connects TRBV18 to TRBJ1-2; D is possibly TRBD1 (6 bases). V shed 2 bases and J shed 6 bases, with 13 bases lying between them. The CDR3 is made up of 14 amino acids. The germline V gene encodes CDR1 KGHSH and CDR2 LQKENI. The CDR3 sequence is CASSPDWTVHGYTF. CDR3 DNA sequence: TGTGCCAGCTCACCAGATTGGACAGTTCATGGCTACACCTTC.

The V and J genes are TRBV5-1 and TRBJ2-1; 9 positions agree with TRBD1. The junction had 8 bases not matched to a gene; V was cut back by 4 bases and J by 6 bases. The length of the CDR3 is 15 residues. CDR1 is SGHRS, CDR2 YFSETQ, per germline. In nucleotides, the CDR3 is TGCGCCAGCAGCCCCCGGACAGGGGCAGGCAATGAGCAGTTCTTC. This translates into CASSPRTGAGNEQFF.

The chain employs TRBV12-3 or TRBV12-4 and TRBJ2-3; weak D call: TRBD2 (7 bases). The CDR3 spans 12 residues. With 8 bases removed from V and 3 bases from J, the gap between germline ends came to 9 bases. The CDR3 DNA is TGTGCCAGCGGGGGGGCAACAGATACGCAGTATTTT. Translation gives CASGGATDTQYF.

CDR3 sequence (DNA): TGTGCCAGCAGCTTTCGGGGCCTTTATAATTCACCCCTCCACTTT. This encodes CASSFRGLYNSPLHF. The chain uses TRBV5-8 and TRBJ1-6; TRBD1 might be the D (5 bases). CDR3 length equals 15 residues. Germline CDR1 and CDR2: SGHTS and YDEGEE. V lost 2 bases and J lost 4, with 10 bases in between.

The V call is TRBV28, the J call TRBJ1-3; the D gene is possibly TRBD1 (6 bases). From germline, CDR1 is MDHEN and CDR2 SYDVKM. The V gene lost 2 bases and the J gene lost 4 bases, with 27 bases spanning the gap. There are 20 residues in the CDR3. CDR3: CASSLGVDRSTGKPGNTIYF. The CDR3 DNA sequence: TGTGCCAGCAGTTTAGGAGTGGATCGGTCTACAGGGAAACCCGGAAACACCATATATTTT.

This rearrangement joins TRBV7-2 to TRBJ1-6, with TRBD1 as a possible D gene (6 bases). CDR3 size: 16 residues. Germline CDR1 and CDR2: SGHTA and FQGNSA. Trimming took off 6 bases at V and 8 bases at J, with 20 bases between the two ends. The CDR3 protein is CASSSPLTGGDSPLHF. The CDR3 DNA is TGTGCCAGCAGTTCGCCCCTGACAGGAGGGGATTCACCCCTCCACTTT.

J is TRBJ1-1 and V is TRBV19, with 8 bases identical to TRBD1. The CDR3 totals 14 residues. Trimming cost V 5 bases and J 1 base; bases outside gene matches: 3. The germline gives CDR1 LNHDA, CDR2 SQIVND (reference sequence). The CDR3 spells CASSADRGNTEAFF. DNA of the CDR3: TGTGCCAGTAGTGCTGACAGGGGGAACACTGAAGCTTTCTTT.

This clone was counted once. V gene TRBV27 combines with J gene TRBJ2-7; 10 bases fit TRBD2. The CDR3 contains 17 residues. The germline gives CDR1 MNHEY, CDR2 SMNVEV (reference sequence). Trimming took 6 bases from V and 4 from J; bases not matched to a gene: 15. DNA for the CDR3: TGTGCCAGCAGCCACACTAGCGGGGACCTCATCGGATACGAGCAGTACTTC. It specifies CASSHTSGDLIGYEQYF.

The chain uses TRBV20-1 and TRBJ1-2; D ambiguous. Germline CDR1 and CDR2: DFQATT and SNEGSKA (reference sequence). V was pared by 5 bases and J by 4 bases, with 8 bases between. This CDR3 is built from 11 residues. CDR3 DNA sequence: TGCAGTGCTTATGAGTTCTATGGCTACACCTTC. Translated, it gives CSAYEFYGYTF.

The count of this clone is one. V gene TRBV14 combines with J gene TRBJ1-2; tentative D call: TRBD1 (6 bases). This CDR3 region has 18 residues. Trimming took off 3 bases at V and 0 bases at J, with 20 bases between the two ends. Germline-derived CDR1 and CDR2 are SGHDN and FVKESK. CDR3 region: CASSQDLDSYASNYGYTF. The CDR3, as DNA: TGTGCCAGCAGCCAGGATCTGGACAGCTATGCCTCTAACTATGGCTACACCTTC.

The chain combines TRBV6-2 or TRBV6-3 with TRBJ2-4; D may be TRBD1 or TRBD2 (5 bases each). This CDR3 region has 15 residues. Germline V gene sequence: CDR1 MNHEY, CDR2 SVGEGT. V lost 3 bases to trimming and J lost 9 bases, with 18 bases between them. CDR3 in DNA: TGTGCCAGCAGTTATTTTTCGGGACCGGGCGGCATTCAGTACTTC. It codes for CASSYFSGPGGIQYF.

The chain uses TRBV30 and TRBJ2-1; tentative D call: TRBD1 (6 bases). The CDR3 spans 14 residues. Trimming took 2 bases from V and 9 from J, leaving 17 bases between them. Germline assignment: CDR1 GTSNPN and CDR2 SVGIG (reference sequence). CDR3 in DNA: TGTGCCTGGAGTAAAAACCAGGGGATTACTGAGCAGTTCTTC. Its protein product is CAWSKNQGITEQFF.

The chain couples TRBV3-1 (or the pseudogene TRBV3-2) to TRBJ1-1; D gene uncertain. Deletions cut 1 base from V and 4 bases from J, with 13 bases between. CDR1 is LGHDT and CDR2 is YNNKEL in the germline V gene (reference sequence). This CDR3 comprises 15 residues. CDR3 sequence reads: CASSQVGSGSTEAFF. The DNA for the CDR3 is TGTGCCAGCAGCCAAGTGGGTTCGGGAAGCACTGAAGCTTTCTTT.

The chain recombines TRBV2 with TRBJ1-3; D unresolved. Trimming pared 3 bases from V and 0 bases from J, leaving 6 bases between. The germline V gene encodes CDR1 SNHLY and CDR2 FYNNEI. The CDR3 covers 14 residues. CDR3 residues: CASSDVFSGNTIYF. CDR3 in DNA: TGTGCCAGCAGTGACGTGTTCTCTGGAAACACCATATATTTT.

The chain is built from TRBV6-1 and TRBJ2-1; D uncertain. Germline CDR1 reads MNHNS; CDR2 reads SASEGT. Trimming pared 2 bases from V and 6 bases from J, leaving 14 bases between. CDR3 length equals 15 residues. CDR3 sequence reads: CASSEFSRRANEQFF. CDR3 coding DNA: TGTGCCAGCAGTGAATTTAGCCGTCGAGCCAATGAGCAGTTCTTC.

This clone was found a few times. The V gene is TRBV6-2 or TRBV6-3, the J gene TRBJ2-7; 7 bases match TRBD2. The CDR3 has 15 amino acids. Germline V lookup: CDR1 MNHEY, CDR2 SVGEGT. Unmatched junction bases numbered 10, after V lost 6 bases and J lost 2 bases. The CDR3 here is CASSDIGGTTYEQYF. CDR3 coding DNA: TGTGCCAGCAGCGATATCGGGGGGACTACCTACGAGCAGTACTTC.

The genes are TRBV11-3 and TRBJ1-3; D is undetermined. V was cut by 2 bases and J by 0 bases, with 14 bases left in between. Germline V gene sequence: CDR1 SGHNT, CDR2 YENEEA. The CDR3 length is 17 residues. The CDR3 coding sequence is TGTGCCAGCAGCTTAACCGGGCCTTTCCCCTCTGGAAACACCATATATTTT. The encoded protein is CASSLTGPFPSGNTIYF.

The V gene is TRBV6-6, the J gene TRBJ2-3; D remains unclear. The V gene lost 4 bases and the J gene lost 4 bases, with 6 bases spanning the gap. The CDR3 sequence is 12 residues long. Germline loops: CDR1 MNHNY, CDR2 SVGAGI (reference sequence). The CDR3 DNA reads TGTGCCAGCAGTTCAGAGGCAGATACGCAGTATTTT. Protein sequence: CASSSEADTQYF.

The V gene is TRBV6-2 or TRBV6-3, the J gene TRBJ2-3; D is possibly TRBD2 (5 bases). Germline-derived CDR1 and CDR2 are MNHEY and SVGEGT. The ends were cut back, 4 bases at V and 4 bases at J, with 12 bases in the middle. The CDR3 covers 14 residues. The CDR3 sequence is CASSSLRAADTQYF. Here the CDR3 DNA reads TGTGCCAGCAGTTCGTTGAGGGCAGCAGATACGCAGTATTTT.

This clone turned up a few times. V gene TRBV29-1 combines with J gene TRBJ2-1, with 10 bases lining up with TRBD2. Germline lookup yields CDR1 SQVTM and CDR2 ANQGSEA. The V segment lost 7 bases and the J segment 6 bases; nucleotides outside the gene matches: 9. This CDR3 has 14 residues. CDR3 nucleotide sequence: TGCAGCGGCGGAAAGCGGGGGGGATCCAATGAGCAGTTCTTC. The encoded protein is CSGGKRGGSNEQFF.